The 10 T cell receptor beta chains presented below share a single source sample, sequenced in a study of T-cell memory formation after mild COVID-19. TCRdb ran MiXCR on the 5' RACE reads and lists one entry per CDR3 protein. Of roughly 560,000 distinct CDR3 sequences in the sample, around 21% were seen once. Material: PBMCs or a T cell subset sorted from them (not recorded which). The receptor source for this set is an adult woman who had mild COVID-19 (a few samples of this study predate the infection). Cell type and time point are not known.

The chain has TRBV5-6 and TRBJ1-1; no clear D gene. The CDR3 length is 15 residues. Germline V gene sequence: CDR1 SGHDT, CDR2 YYEEEE. V shed 0 bases and J shed 3 bases, with 12 bases lying between them. CDR3 in amino acids: CASSLGGFEDTEAFF. The DNA of the CDR3 is TGTGCCAGCAGCTTGGGGGGTTTTGAGGACACTGAAGCTTTCTTT.

V is TRBV5-4 and J is TRBJ2-5; 8 bases are shared with TRBD2. This CDR3 contains 14 residues. Losses at the gene ends were 4 bases for V and 9 bases for J; bases not matched to a gene: 11. The germline V gene encodes CDR1 SGHNT and CDR2 YYREEE (reference sequence). This chain's CDR3 is CASSPAGGNWAQYF. CDR3 bases: TGTGCCAGCAGCCCGGCGGGGGGTAATTGGGCCCAGTACTTC. Drawing the rest from reference TRBV5-4 and TRBJ2-5, the complete variable domain is ETGVTQSPTHLIKTRGQQVTLRCSSQSGHNTVSWYQQALGQGPQFIFQYYREEENGRGNFPPRFSGLQFPNYSSELNVNALELDDSALYLCASSPAGGNWAQYFGPGTRLLVL.

The chain uses TRBV7-9 and TRBJ2-3; 9 bases match TRBD2. The CDR3 contains 20 residues. CDR1 SEHNR and CDR2 FQNEAQ come from the germline V gene (reference sequence). The V segment lost 4 bases and the J segment 2 bases; nucleotides outside the gene matches: 19. CDR3 sequence (DNA): TGTGCCAGCAGCTCCCTCATTGGAGGGAGCGGGGGGCCTTCCACAGATACGCAGTATTTT. This gives the protein CASSSLIGGSGGPSTDTQYF.

The chain carries TRBV20-1 and TRBJ2-6; 7 positions match TRBD1. There are 18 residues in the CDR3. Germline V gives CDR1 DFQATT, CDR2 SNEGSKA (reference sequence). The V and J ends lost 3 bases and 0 bases, in that order; junction bases with no gene match: 11. In nucleotides, the CDR3 is TGCAGTGCTAGGTCCCTGACAGGGCTTAGCTCTGGGGCCAACGTCCTGACTTTC. Translation gives CSARSLTGLSSGANVLTF.

This clonotype was found a few times. The chain carries TRBV20-1 and TRBJ1-5; D is ambiguous. This CDR3 is built from 15 residues. The ends were cut back, 1 base at V and 0 bases at J, with 10 bases in the middle. CDR1 is DFQATT and CDR2 is SNEGSKA in the germline V gene (reference sequence). The CDR3 spells CSARGRLYSNQPQHF. DNA for the CDR3: TGCAGTGCTAGAGGTCGACTCTATAGCAATCAGCCCCAGCATTTT.

A few counts support this clonotype. The CDR3 nucleotides read TGTGCCAGCAGTTACCCAGGACAGGGAGTGCATGGCTACACCTTC. Encoded protein: CASSYPGQGVHGYTF. This sequence joins TRBV6-5 and TRBJ1-2, with 8 bases lining up with TRBD1. The ends lost 2 bases at V and 6 bases at J; junction bases unmatched: 8. CDR3 length: 15 residues. Germline loops: CDR1 MNHEY, CDR2 SVGAGI.

This clonotype was recorded a few times. This sequence joins TRBV6-2 or TRBV6-3 and TRBJ2-1; TRBD2 agrees at 10 bases. This CDR3 has 17 amino acids. CDR1 and CDR2 from the germline V gene are MNHEY and SVGEGT. J was trimmed by 0 bases and V by 8 bases; bases with no gene match: 10. The CDR3, as DNA: TGTGCCAGCGTCGCTAGCGGGGGTTCCAGCTCCTACAATGAGCAGTTCTTC. This encodes CASVASGGSSSYNEQFF.

The rearrangement uses TRBV19 and TRBJ2-5; D is possibly TRBD1 (6 bases). Germline V lookup: CDR1 LNHDA, CDR2 SQIVND (reference sequence). The CDR3 totals 15 residues. Trimming removed 5 bases from V and 0 bases from J, with 13 bases in between. CDR3 bases: TGTGCCAGTAGTCCCCCCCCAGGGGACCAAGAGACCCAGTACTTC. It translates to CASSPPPGDQETQYF.

This clonotype was counted between two and nine times. As DNA, the CDR3 is TGTGCCAGCAGCTTAGTGAGGGGCAGGGAGGGGACCCAGTACTTC. It is translated as CASSLVRGREGTQYF. J is TRBJ2-5 and V is TRBV7-2, with 7 bases identical to TRBD2. The germline CDR1 and CDR2 sequences are SGHTA and FQGNSA. J was trimmed by 7 bases and V by 1 base; bases with no gene match: 9. CDR3 size: 15 residues. Combining the CDR3 with reference TRBV7-2 and TRBJ2-5 gives the whole variable domain GAGVSQSPSNKVTEKGKDVELRCDPISGHTALYWYRQSLGQGLEFLIYFQGNSAPDKSGLPSDRFSAERTGGSVSTLTIQRTQQEDSAVYLCASSLVRGREGTQYFGPGTRLLVL.

This clonotype is a singleton in its sample. The gene calls are TRBV11-2 and TRBJ2-1; D might be TRBD1 or TRBD2, each matching 5 bases. V dropped 6 bases and J dropped 15 bases, with 24 bases sitting between them. This CDR3 spans 14 amino acids. CDR1 and CDR2 (germline): SGHAT, FQNNGV. The CDR3 DNA reads TGTGCCAGCAGTCTCGGGGACGATTTTATAGGGAGGTTCTTC. This sequence encodes CASSLGDDFIGRFF.